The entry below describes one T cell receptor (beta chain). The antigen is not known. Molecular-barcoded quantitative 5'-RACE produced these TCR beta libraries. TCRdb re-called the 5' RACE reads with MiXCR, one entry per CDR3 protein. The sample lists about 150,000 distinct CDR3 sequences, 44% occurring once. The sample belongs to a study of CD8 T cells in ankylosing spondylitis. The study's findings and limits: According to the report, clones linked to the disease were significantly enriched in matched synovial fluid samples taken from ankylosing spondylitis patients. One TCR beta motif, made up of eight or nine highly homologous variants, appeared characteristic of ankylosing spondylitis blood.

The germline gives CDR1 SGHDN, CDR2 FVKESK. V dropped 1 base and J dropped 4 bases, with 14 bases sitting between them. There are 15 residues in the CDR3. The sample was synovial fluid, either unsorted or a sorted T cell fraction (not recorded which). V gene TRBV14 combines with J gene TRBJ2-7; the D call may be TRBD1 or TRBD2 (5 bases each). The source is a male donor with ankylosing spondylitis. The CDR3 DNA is TGTGCCAGCAGCCAAGTAGGCTGGGACCCTTACGAGCAGTACTTC. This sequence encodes CASSQVGWDPYEQYF.